The clone carrying this T cell receptor beta chain was seen ten or more times. Its specificity is unknown. This sample stems from a study of response to subunit inactivated influenza vaccine. Whole-study findings and limits: After each seasonal influenza vaccination, few new T cells are recruited, the authors suggested.

TCRdb called the RT-PCR reads again in MiXCR, with one record for every CDR3 protein. The sample consists of roughly 700,000 distinct CDR3 sequences, around 14% of them appearing once. Here the sequenced sample was PBMCs from blood, taken roughly 13 days after vaccination. The origin of this receptor is a man in his forties or fifties who received an inactivated influenza vaccine.

This CDR3 reads CASSLLDTDTQYF. The CDR3 region has the DNA TGTGCCAGCAGTCTACTAGACACAGATACGCAGTATTTT. The chain carries TRBV12-3 or TRBV12-4 and TRBJ2-3, with a tentative D call TRBD2 (5 bases). Deletions cut 5 bases from V and 2 bases from J, with 8 bases between. This CDR3 comprises 13 residues.